The clone carrying this T cell receptor beta chain has more than one count but fewer than ten. Its antigen is still unknown. The source of the sample is a study of CD8 T cells in ankylosing spondylitis. Study-wide results and caveats: With a CD8+ phenotype, disease-linked clones were relatively rare in peripheral blood. Researchers reportedly found disease-linked clones significantly enriched in matched ankylosing spondylitis synovial fluid.

The CDR3 is 14 amino acids. Germline CDR1 is SGHRS and CDR2 is YFSETQ. V lost 0 bases and J lost 6, with 13 bases in between. Quantitative 5'-RACE with molecular barcodes produced the TCR beta libraries. TCRdb ran MiXCR on the 5' RACE reads and lists one entry per CDR3 protein. The sample consists of about 160,000 distinct CDR3 sequences, approximately 20% of them appearing once. This rearrangement joins TRBV5-1 to TRBJ2-7; a possible D gene is TRBD2 (5 bases). This clonotype originated in a male donor with ankylosing spondylitis or in good health (not recorded which). Specimen: blood, either unsorted or a sorted T cell fraction (not recorded which). The DNA for the CDR3 is TGCGCCAGCAGCTTGGCGGGGAGCAGCTCCGAGCAGTACTTC. It translates to CASSLAGSSSEQYF. Together with reference TRBV5-1 and TRBJ2-7, the CDR3 gives the full variable domain: KAGVTQTPRYLIKTRGQQVTLSCSPISGHRSVSWYQQTPGQGLQFLFEYFSETQRNKGNFPGRFSGRQFSNSRSEMNVSTLELGDSALYLCASSLAGSSSEQYFGPGTRLTVT.